A single sample gave rise to the 9 T cell receptor beta chains below, sequenced in a study of T cells in Graves' hyperthyroidism and ophthalmopathy. It was RNA transcripts that yielded the amplified TCR beta CDR3 regions. Initially, a first-round RT-PCR of the TCR CDR3 employed the HTBI primer set. TCRdb reprocessed the multiplex PCR reads with MiXCR, giving one entry per CDR3 protein. The sample has hundreds of thousands of distinct CDR3 sequences, 45% seen once; the top ten hold roughly 6.5%. Sequencing was done on a sample of peripheral blood or thyroid tissue (not recorded which). The receptor source for this set is an adult man with Graves' disease, either hyperthyroidism or ophthalmopathy (not recorded which).

Only a few counts were recorded for this clonotype. The chain uses TRBV5-1 and TRBJ2-7, with 9 bases lining up with TRBD2. The CDR3 covers 16 residues. With V trimmed by 1 base and J by 5 bases, 10 bases remained unmatched. CDR1 and CDR2 (germline): SGHRS, YFSETQ. The CDR3 DNA is TGCGCCAGCAGCTTGCCCCTTAGCGGGAGTGGCAACGAGCAGTACTTC. Translating it yields CASSLPLSGSGNEQYF.

The V call is TRBV6-1, the J call TRBJ1-5, with D perhaps matching TRBD1 (5 bases). The V end was cut by 5 bases, the J end by 7 bases, with 18 bases between. The CDR3 extends over 15 amino acids. Germline lookup yields CDR1 MNHNS and CDR2 SASEGT. This CDR3 is CASSPNRPGKQPQHF. The CDR3 DNA reads as TGTGCCAGCAGTCCCAATCGGCCAGGGAAGCAGCCCCAGCATTTT.

This chain uses TRBV10-2 with TRBJ1-6, with D tentatively TRBD1 (5 bases). This CDR3 spans 14 amino acids. From germline, CDR1 is WSHSY and CDR2 SAAADI. Trimming left V 4 bases short and J 7 bases short, with 11 bases between. For the CDR3, the DNA is TGCGCCAGCAGTGTTGGGGGTTACAATTCACCCCTCCACTTT. It yields the protein CASSVGGYNSPLHF.

V is TRBV13 and J is TRBJ2-5; 9 bases map to TRBD1. V lost 5 bases and J lost 5; bases outside the gene matches: 6. CDR1 is PRHDT, CDR2 FYEKMQ, per germline (reference sequence). The CDR3 contains 14 residues. The CDR3 coding sequence is TGTGCCAGCAGCACCCCGGGACAGGGTGAGACCCAGTACTTC. It is translated as CASSTPGQGETQYF.

The chain employs TRBV7-2 and TRBJ2-7; perhaps TRBD1 as D (6 bases). Germline V lookup: CDR1 SGHTA, CDR2 FQGNSA. Trimming cost V 5 bases and J 5 bases, with 13 bases left between them. This CDR3 is 13 amino acids long. CDR3: CASSPSQGNEQYF. The CDR3 DNA is TGTGCCAGCAGCCCCAGTCAGGGGAACGAGCAGTACTTC.

The V gene is TRBV25-1, the J gene TRBJ1-2; 7 bases are a match to TRBD1. CDR3 length equals 15 residues. CDR1 and CDR2 (germline): MGHDK, SYGVNS. The trim removed 9 bases at V and 6 bases at J, leaving 16 bases unmatched. CDR3 nucleotides: TGTGCCAGTAAGAGGGGGCTGGACCACCCAGATGGCTACACCTTC. This encodes CASKRGLDHPDGYTF.

In its sample, this clonotype was seen a few times. The chain joins TRBV12-3 or TRBV12-4 to TRBJ2-2; 10 nucleotides align to TRBD2. The CDR3 consists of 17 residues. J gave up 7 bases and V 5 bases, and 13 bases lay outside the gene matches. The CDR3 DNA reads TGTGCCAGCAGTCCCCCACCCCTAGCGGGAGCGGTCGGGGAGCTGTTTTTT. It is translated as CASSPPPLAGAVGELFF.

Remarks on this clonotype: The junction does not match germline at one end; this may be a read error. This chain connects TRBV15 to TRBJ2-6, with D perhaps TRBD1 (6 bases). The germline CDR1 and CDR2 sequences are LNHNV and YYDKDF (reference sequence). The CDR3 is made up of 14 amino acids. This CDR3 reads CATSRDLGAYVLTF. The CDR3 DNA sequence: TGTGCCACCAGCAGAGATCTGGGGGCCTACGTCCTGACTTTC.

This clonotype was recorded a few times. The CDR3 here is CASSSRDSETEAFF. Written as DNA, the CDR3 is TGCGCCAGCAGCTCCCGGGACAGTGAGACTGAAGCTTTCTTT. This rearrangement joins TRBV5-1 to TRBJ1-1, with TRBD1 matching over 7 bases. The CDR3 loop spans 14 amino acids. J was trimmed by 5 bases and V by 3 bases; bases with no gene match: 7. The germline V gene encodes CDR1 SGHRS and CDR2 YFSETQ.